This T cell receptor beta chain stems from a study of blood T cell repertoires in COVID-19. Study summary: From T cells, B-cell-depleted T cells, or PBMCs came the material, which was cDNA or gDNA.

Per the original data handling: Researchers report that nucleated cell counts were estimated from reference gene primer amplification. Generated by immunoSEQ multiplex PCR, the TCRdb table keeps only in-frame clones and is missing some. The V and J calls and clone size come from that table; D and trimming were worked out from the DNA. The sample shows 85,000 to 110,000 clones, roughly nine tenths of them seen only once. Sequencing used peripheral blood. The receptor was derived from a woman aged 80 or over in a cohort sampled during active COVID-19.

The CDR3 sequence is CASSSPGLGGLGQYF. The CDR3 nucleotides read TGTGCCAGCAGCTCGCCGGGACTAGGAGGTCTCGGGCAGTACTTC. The rearrangement uses TRBV7-2 and TRBJ2-7; 8 bases map to TRBD2. CDR1 and CDR2 from the germline V gene are SGHTA and FQGNSA. The CDR3 covers 15 residues. V lost 4 bases, J lost 9 bases, and 14 bases stayed unmatched.